These 25 T cell receptor beta chains were sequenced from one sample in a study of T-cell memory formation after mild COVID-19. TCRdb recomputed calls from the 5' RACE reads with MiXCR, one row per CDR3 protein. The sample records over 350,000 distinct CDR3 sequences, 16% being singletons. Source material: PBMCs or a T cell subset sorted from them (not recorded which). These receptor sequences come from a man aged 18 to 35 who had mild COVID-19 (a few samples of this study predate the infection). Cell type and time point are not known.

This clonotype came up a few times. The rearrangement joins TRBV7-9 to TRBJ2-2, with D maybe TRBD2 (7 bases). Germline assignment: CDR1 SEHNR and CDR2 FQNEAQ (reference sequence). The CDR3 sequence is 16 residues long. V was cut by 7 bases and J by 4 bases, with 19 bases left in between. The CDR3, as DNA: TGTGCCAGCACCGTAGCGGGCAGGGGATCCACCGGGGAGCTGTTTTTT. This encodes CASTVAGRGSTGELFF.

The V call is TRBV5-1, the J call TRBJ2-7, with TRBD1 matching 8 bases. After removal of 5 bases from V and 4 bases from J, the junction contained 5 bases not matched to a gene. From germline, CDR1 is SGHRS and CDR2 YFSETQ. The CDR3 contains 13 residues. For the CDR3, the DNA is TGCGCCAGCAGGTCGGACAGGGAATACGAGCAGTACTTC. Translating it yields CASRSDREYEQYF.

V usage is TRBV20-1 and J usage is TRBJ2-7, with 7 bases identical to TRBD1. Germline CDR1 is DFQATT and CDR2 is SNEGSKA (reference sequence). The CDR3 has 13 amino acids. V was clipped by 5 bases and J by 3 bases; unmatched bases: 7. CDR3: CSAVRDRYYEQYF. In DNA, the CDR3 is TGCAGTGCTGTCCGGGACAGATACTACGAGCAGTACTTC.

This clonotype has just a few counts. The genes are TRBV28 and TRBJ1-4; D remains ambiguous. There are 16 residues in the CDR3. Per germline, CDR1 MDHEN and CDR2 SYDVKM. The ends were cut back, 6 bases at V and 2 bases at J, with 16 bases in the middle. As DNA, the CDR3 is TGTGCCAGCAGCATCGGACCCTCGTTGACTAATGAAAAACTGTTTTTT. This translates into CASSIGPSLTNEKLFF.

This clonotype was observed a handful of times. The gene calls are TRBV6-5 and TRBJ1-1, with a tentative D call TRBD1 (5 bases). The CDR3 is made up of 17 amino acids. The ends were cut back, 0 bases at V and 0 bases at J, with 14 bases in the middle. CDR1 and CDR2 from the germline V gene are MNHEY and SVGAGI. The CDR3 nucleotides are TGTGCCAGCAGTTACTCGATGCAGGGCCACGTGAACACTGAAGCTTTCTTT. It specifies CASSYSMQGHVNTEAFF.

The sample holds a few counts of this clonotype. J is TRBJ2-2 and V is TRBV18, with TRBD2 identical over 7 bases. The CDR3 length is 16 residues. V lost 1 base and J lost 0; bases outside the gene matches: 2. Germline-derived CDR1 and CDR2 are KGHSH and LQKENI. The DNA of the CDR3 is TGTGCCAGCTCACCACAGGGAGGGACGAACACCGGGGAGCTGTTTTTT. As protein: CASSPQGGTNTGELFF.

The rearrangement joins TRBV19 to TRBJ1-5; D remains ambiguous. Between the trimmed V and J ends, which lost 6 bases and 8 bases, there was a span of 17 bases. CDR1 and CDR2 (germline): LNHDA, SQIVND (reference sequence). CDR3 length: 14 residues. CDR3 amino acids: CASSWNPWMEPQHF. The CDR3 DNA is TGTGCCAGTAGCTGGAACCCTTGGATGGAGCCCCAGCATTTT.

This clonotype was recorded at least ten times. The J gene is TRBJ2-1, the V gene TRBV20-1, with D possibly being TRBD2 (5 bases). The germline V gene has CDR1 DFQATT and CDR2 SNEGSKA (reference sequence). The V end was cut by 1 base, the J end by 5 bases, with 12 bases between. The CDR3 sequence is 14 residues long. DNA of the CDR3: TGCAGTGCTAGAGGATTGCGGGCTAACAATGAGCAGTTCTTC. Amino acid sequence: CSARGLRANNEQFF.

This clonotype was observed a handful of times. The V call is TRBV4-1, the J call TRBJ1-5; the D is unclear. The length of the CDR3 is 14 residues. The V end was cut by 1 base, the J end by 6 bases, with 10 bases between. The germline V gene encodes CDR1 MGHRA and CDR2 YSYEKL. The CDR3 sequence: CASSQVFWSQPQHF. DNA of the CDR3: TGCGCCAGCAGCCAAGTATTTTGGAGTCAGCCCCAGCATTTT.

This clonotype was picked up a small number of times. The J gene is TRBJ2-5, the V gene TRBV5-1; 10 bases match TRBD2. CDR1 and CDR2 (germline): SGHRS, YFSETQ. The length of the CDR3 is 16 residues. V was pared by 2 bases and J by 1 base, with 5 bases of the junction left unmatched. The CDR3 bases are TGCGCCAGCAGCTTCCCTAGCGGGGGACTCCAAGAGACCCAGTACTTC. This translates into CASSFPSGGLQETQYF.

This sequence joins TRBV3-1 and TRBJ2-5; perhaps TRBD1 as D (6 bases). CDR1 is LGHDT, CDR2 YNNKEL, per germline (reference sequence). The CDR3 length is 14 residues. The V and J ends lost 3 bases and 5 bases respectively, with 13 bases between them. CDR3 sequence: CASSHLRGKETQYF. Written as DNA, the CDR3 is TGTGCCAGCAGCCATCTGAGGGGGAAGGAGACCCAGTACTTC.

In its sample, this clonotype was seen a few times. The chain couples TRBV2 to TRBJ2-3, with 8 bases that match TRBD1. V lost 9 bases, J lost 6 bases, and 11 bases stayed unmatched. Germline CDR1 reads SNHLY; CDR2 reads FYNNEI. This CDR3 comprises 14 residues. The CDR3 reads CASGTRGQGDTQYF. The CDR3, as DNA: TGTGCCAGTGGAACGCGAGGACAGGGCGATACGCAGTATTTT.

The J gene is TRBJ2-7, the V gene TRBV29-1, with D tentatively TRBD1 (7 bases). Trimming removed 4 bases at V and 5 bases at J, with 12 bases between. The CDR3 has 12 residues. The germline CDR1 and CDR2 sequences are SQVTM and ANQGSEA. This CDR3 is CSVGQGGDEQYF. The CDR3 DNA reads TGCAGCGTTGGGCAGGGGGGAGACGAGCAGTACTTC.

In this sample, this clonotype turned up a few times. The V gene is TRBV6-2 or TRBV6-3, the J gene TRBJ2-2, with 8 bases matching TRBD2. V shed 7 bases and J 4 bases; nucleotides not matched to a gene: 14. This CDR3 region has 17 residues. CDR1 is MNHEY and CDR2 is SVGEGT in the germline V gene. The CDR3: CASTPSGGPPPTGELFF. The CDR3 DNA reads as TGTGCCAGCACCCCAAGCGGGGGCCCGCCTCCCACCGGGGAGCTGTTTTTT.

This clonotype was found many times. The rearrangement joins TRBV7-8 to TRBJ2-7; D might be TRBD1 (5 bases). The germline V gene has CDR1 SGHVS and CDR2 FQNEAQ. The V end lost 5 bases, the J end lost 6 bases, and 14 bases lay between the germline ends. This CDR3 contains 13 residues. DNA of the CDR3: TGTGCCAGCAGCGCCAACCCAGGGCTCGAGCAGTACTTC. It is translated as CASSANPGLEQYF.

This clonotype was counted ten times or more. The chain has TRBV5-1 and TRBJ2-1, with TRBD1 as a possible D gene (6 bases). The V end was cut by 2 bases, the J end by 3 bases, with 12 bases between. The CDR3 runs 15 residues. Germline V gene lookup returns CDR1 SGHRS and CDR2 YFSETQ. CDR3 nucleotide sequence: TGCGCCAGCAGCTTTACAGGGATCGGCTACAATGAGCAGTTCTTC. Translated: CASSFTGIGYNEQFF.

This clonotype has more than one count but fewer than ten. CDR3 sequence reads: CASSEAHRGNQPQHF. DNA of the CDR3: TGTGCCAGCAGTGAAGCGCACAGGGGGAATCAGCCCCAGCATTTT. The V gene is TRBV6-1, the J gene TRBJ1-5, with TRBD1 identical over 8 bases. V gave up 0 bases and J gave up 4 bases; unmatched junction bases: 2. CDR3 length: 15 residues. The germline V gene encodes CDR1 MNHNS and CDR2 SASEGT.

A few counts support this clonotype. This chain links TRBV28 with TRBJ1-2, with TRBD1 as a possible D gene (5 bases). Deletions cut 6 bases from V and 3 bases from J, with 20 bases between. The germline V gene encodes CDR1 MDHEN and CDR2 SYDVKM. The CDR3 spans 16 residues. CDR3 coding DNA: TGTGCCAGCAGGGGGTCCGGGAGGGACTTGGACTATGGCTACACCTTC. Translating gives CASRGSGRDLDYGYTF.

This clonotype showed up just a few times. The chain uses TRBV20-1 and TRBJ1-2; possibly TRBD1 for D (5 bases). V lost 4 bases and J lost 4, with 16 bases in between. Germline CDR1 reads DFQATT; CDR2 reads SNEGSKA (reference sequence). The CDR3 sequence is 14 residues long. CDR3 sequence (DNA): TGCAGTGCTACCCCGGACTGGGACCTCTATGGCTACACCTTC. Protein product: CSATPDWDLYGYTF.

This chain connects TRBV5-4 to TRBJ2-5, with a tentative D call TRBD1 (5 bases). Trimming removed 2 bases at V and 3 bases at J, with 11 bases between. Germline CDR1 SGHNT, CDR2 YYREEE (reference sequence). The CDR3 has 14 residues. The CDR3 DNA is TGTGCCAGCAGCTTTGGGCAGGGTGAAGAGACCCAGTACTTC. It is translated as CASSFGQGEETQYF.

In its sample, this clonotype was seen a few times. The chain links TRBV4-2 to TRBJ1-2, with TRBD1 identical over 7 bases. CDR1 and CDR2 from the germline V gene are LGHNA and YNFKEQ. Trimming at V came to 0 bases and at J to 6 bases, leaving 7 bases not matched to a gene. This CDR3 is built from 15 residues. The CDR3 sequence: CASSQEGQGDDGYTF. CDR3 coding DNA: TGTGCCAGCAGCCAAGAAGGGCAGGGGGACGATGGCTACACCTTC.

V and J are TRBV19 and TRBJ2-2; 7 nucleotides agree with TRBD2. Per the germline V gene, CDR1 is LNHDA and CDR2 is SQIVND (reference sequence). V was clipped by 1 base and J by 0 bases; unmatched bases: 5. The CDR3 is made up of 17 amino acids. The CDR3 DNA sequence: TGTGCCAGTAGTATAGGGCCTAGCGGCGCGAACACCGGGGAGCTGTTTTTT. Translating it yields CASSIGPSGANTGELFF.

This clonotype has a handful of counts. V is TRBV20-1 and J is TRBJ1-5, with unresolved D. Germline lookup yields CDR1 DFQATT and CDR2 SNEGSKA (reference sequence). V was shortened by 2 bases and J by 1 base, with 9 bases between the two germline ends. The CDR3 has 14 amino acids. This chain's CDR3 is CSARHPGSNQPQHF. The DNA for the CDR3 is TGCAGTGCTAGACACCCTGGGAGCAATCAGCCCCAGCATTTT.

The rearrangement joins TRBV20-1 to TRBJ1-2; D call uncertain. The V gene's germline CDR1 is DFQATT and CDR2 SNEGSKA (reference sequence). V was clipped by 3 bases and J by 8 bases, with 10 bases between them. This CDR3 is built from 11 residues. CDR3 region: CSASSGLGYTF. The CDR3 DNA reads TGCAGTGCTAGTTCCGGGCTCGGCTACACCTTC.

The chain carries TRBV27 and TRBJ1-2; 9 positions agree with TRBD1. V was clipped by 5 bases and J by 14 bases; unmatched bases: 15. CDR3 length: 14 amino acids. Germline V lookup: CDR1 MNHEY, CDR2 SMNVEV (reference sequence). The CDR3 spells CASSSLDRGIFSTF. The CDR3 nucleotides are TGTGCCAGCAGTAGTTTGGACAGGGGAATTTTTAGTACCTTC.